This TCR beta chain was found in a study of blood T cell repertoires in COVID-19. The V gene end was trimmed by 6 bases and the J gene end by 0 bases; junction bases not matched to a gene: 8. The CDR3 loop spans 16 amino acids. CDR1 and CDR2 (germline): MNHEY, SMNVEV (reference sequence). Only in-frame clones appear in the TCRdb table, and some are missing; sequencing was by immunoSEQ multiplex PCR. The sample lists about 200,000 clones, about 86% occurring once. The TCR sequence derives from a woman between 65 and 79 years old with acute or convalescent COVID-19. Material: peripheral blood. The chain carries TRBV27 and TRBJ2-1; 7 nucleotides align to TRBD1. The CDR3 reads CASSQRGLSSYNEQFF. In DNA, the CDR3 is TGTGCCAGCAGCCAGAGGGGGCTGAGCTCCTACAATGAGCAGTTCTTC.